This T cell receptor beta chain was obtained from a study of spatial heterogeneity in lung cancer. TCR cDNA molecules each had a unique molecular identifier. TCRdb recomputed calls from the 5' RACE reads with MiXCR, one row per CDR3 protein. The table records about 23,000 distinct CDR3 sequences, about 4.7% of them present only once. Sample time point: sample taken at primary tumor resection. This clonotype was counted ten times or more. V was cut by 1 base and J by 0 bases, with 6 bases left in between. Germline V gene sequence: CDR1 KGHSH, CDR2 LQKENI. There are 15 residues in the CDR3. The sample was PBMCs, taken at surgery. The sequence was collected from a male donor with early-stage non-small cell lung cancer. This chain links TRBV18 with TRBJ2-2; no definite D call. The CDR3 DNA is TGTGCCAGCTCACCACAGGGCACGAACACCGGGGAGCTGTTTTTT. As protein: CASSPQGTNTGELFF.